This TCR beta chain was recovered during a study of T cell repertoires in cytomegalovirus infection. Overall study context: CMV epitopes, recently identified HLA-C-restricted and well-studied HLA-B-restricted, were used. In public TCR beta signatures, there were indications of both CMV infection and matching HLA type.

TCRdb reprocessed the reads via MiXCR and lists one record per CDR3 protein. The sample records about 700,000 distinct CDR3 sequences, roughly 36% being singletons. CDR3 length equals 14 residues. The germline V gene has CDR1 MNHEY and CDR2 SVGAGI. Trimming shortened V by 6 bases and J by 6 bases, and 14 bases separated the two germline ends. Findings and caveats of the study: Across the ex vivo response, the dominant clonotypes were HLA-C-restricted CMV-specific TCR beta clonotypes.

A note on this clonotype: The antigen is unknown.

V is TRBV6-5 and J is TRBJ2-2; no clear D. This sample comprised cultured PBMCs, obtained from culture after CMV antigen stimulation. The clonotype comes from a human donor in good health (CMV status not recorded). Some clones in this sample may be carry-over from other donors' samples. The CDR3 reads CASSPVAQPGELFF. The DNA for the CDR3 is TGTGCCAGCAGCCCAGTGGCCCAGCCCGGGGAGCTGTTTTTT.